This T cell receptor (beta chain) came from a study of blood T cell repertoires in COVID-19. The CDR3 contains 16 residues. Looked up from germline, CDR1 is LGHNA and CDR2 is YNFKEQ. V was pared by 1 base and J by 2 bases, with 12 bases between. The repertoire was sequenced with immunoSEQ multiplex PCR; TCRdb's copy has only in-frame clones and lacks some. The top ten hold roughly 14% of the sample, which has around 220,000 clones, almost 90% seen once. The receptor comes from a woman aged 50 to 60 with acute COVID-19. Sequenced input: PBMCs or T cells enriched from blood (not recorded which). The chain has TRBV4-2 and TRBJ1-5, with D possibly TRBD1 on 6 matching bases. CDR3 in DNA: TGTGCCAGCAGCCAAGGCCCAGGGGATGGCAATCAGCCCCAGCATTTT. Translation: CASSQGPGDGNQPQHF.